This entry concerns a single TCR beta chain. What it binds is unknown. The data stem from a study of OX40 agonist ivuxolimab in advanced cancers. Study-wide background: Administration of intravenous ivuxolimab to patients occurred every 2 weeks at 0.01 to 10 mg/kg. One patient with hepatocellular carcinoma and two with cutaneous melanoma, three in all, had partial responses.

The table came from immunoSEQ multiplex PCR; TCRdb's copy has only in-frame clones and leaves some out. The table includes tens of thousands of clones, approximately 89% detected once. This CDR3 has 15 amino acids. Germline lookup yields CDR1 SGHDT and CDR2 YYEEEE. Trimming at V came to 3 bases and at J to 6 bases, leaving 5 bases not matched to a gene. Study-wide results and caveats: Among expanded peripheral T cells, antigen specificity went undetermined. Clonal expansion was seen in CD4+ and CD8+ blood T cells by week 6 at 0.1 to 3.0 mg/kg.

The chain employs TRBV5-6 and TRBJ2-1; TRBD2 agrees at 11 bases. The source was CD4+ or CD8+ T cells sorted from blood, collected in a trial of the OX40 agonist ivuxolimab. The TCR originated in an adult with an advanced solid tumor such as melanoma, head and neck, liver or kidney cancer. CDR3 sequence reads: CASSSLAGGPNEQFF. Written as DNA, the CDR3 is TGTGCCAGCAGCTCATTAGCGGGGGGGCCCAATGAGCAGTTCTTC.